The text below deals with one TCR beta chain. This CDR3 spans 14 amino acids. This specimen belongs to a study of spatial heterogeneity in lung cancer. Across the whole study: Taken at a median of approximately 23 months after resection, follow-up PBMC samples underwent sequencing when available.

TCRdb reprocessed the 5' RACE reads via MiXCR and lists one record per CDR3 protein. The top ten clones hold approximately 7.2% of a sample with some 41,000 distinct CDR3 sequences, 22% of them seen once. Sample time point: blood at routine non-recurrence follow-up after resection. Sequencing covered unsorted whole RNA taken from tumor, nontumor lung or frozen PBMC. This chain connects TRBV21-1 to TRBJ1-2; the D segment call TRBD1 is taken from the table without a DNA check. TRBV21-1 is a pseudogene locus. This receptor was obtained from a female donor with early-stage non-small cell lung cancer. The starting material was PBMCs, obtained at follow-up. Here the CDR3 DNA reads TGTGCCAGCAGCAATTTGGACAGGTCCTATGGCTACACCTTC. Translation gives CASSNLDRSYGYTF.